Each of the 4 T cell receptor beta chains below was sequenced from the same sample in a study of blood T cell repertoires in COVID-19. Clones were sequenced by immunoSEQ multiplex PCR, and TCRdb holds only the in-frame ones, with some missing. The table lists about 180,000 clones, more than 75% of them singletons. The sequencing input was PBMCs or T cells enriched from blood (not recorded which). These receptors originate from a man between 60 and 75 years old who had been exposed to COVID-19.

This clone was observed a few times. The rearrangement uses TRBV27 and TRBJ1-1, with D unresolved. Trimming cost V 3 bases and J 7 bases, with 9 bases left between them. Per germline, CDR1 MNHEY and CDR2 SMNVEV (reference sequence). This CDR3 comprises 12 residues. The CDR3 sequence: CASSFGVGEAFF. In nucleotides, the CDR3 is TGTGCCAGCAGTTTCGGGGTTGGTGAAGCTTTCTTT.

CDR3 sequence (DNA): TGTGCCACCAGTGATCCGGGAATAACGGGAGGGCGCAATGAGCAGTTCTTC. It encodes CATSDPGITGGRNEQFF. The V gene is TRBV24-1, the J gene TRBJ2-1, with 8 nucleotides matching TRBD2. Per the germline V gene, CDR1 is KGHDR and CDR2 is SFDVKD. The trim removed 3 bases at V and 6 bases at J, leaving 12 bases unmatched. The length of the CDR3 is 17 residues.

In this sample, this clone turned up a few times. V is TRBV7-6 and J is TRBJ2-7; TRBD2 is a possible D gene (6 bases). The CDR3 sequence is 15 residues long. Trimming removed 0 bases at V and 6 bases at J, with 15 bases between. Germline V gene lookup returns CDR1 SGHVS and CDR2 FNYEAQ. DNA for the CDR3: TGTGCCAGCAGCTTAGCGCGCGGGACCCAATTCGAGCAGTACTTC. As protein: CASSLARGTQFEQYF.

J is TRBJ2-7 and V is TRBV5-1, with TRBD2 identical over 8 bases. The V segment lost 6 bases and the J segment 2 bases; nucleotides outside the gene matches: 7. The CDR3 sequence is 14 residues long. The germline gives CDR1 SGHRS, CDR2 YFSETQ. As DNA, the CDR3 is TGCGCCAGCAAAATTACTAGCGGCACCTACGAGCAGTACTTC. This encodes CASKITSGTYEQYF.